This T cell receptor (beta chain) was captured in a study of blood T cell repertoires in COVID-19. Deletions cut 6 bases from V and 0 bases from J, with 15 bases between. In germline, CDR1 is SNHLY, CDR2 FYNNEI. The CDR3 extends over 16 amino acids. Assay used: immunoSEQ multiplex PCR; TCRdb lists only in-frame clones, some missing. The data hold roughly 200,000 clones, with 86% observed a single time. This TCR derives from a woman aged 40 to 50 in a cohort exposed to, infected with or recovered from COVID-19 (not recorded which). V usage is TRBV2 and J usage is TRBJ1-5; D gene ambiguous. Sequences were obtained from PBMCs or T cells enriched from blood (not recorded which). The CDR3 DNA sequence: TGTGCCAGCAGACTTCCTTTGAGGGATAGCAATCAGCCCCAGCATTTT. Its protein product is CASRLPLRDSNQPQHF.